This T cell receptor (beta chain) comes out of a study of blood T cell repertoires in COVID-19. Overall study context: Samples of COVID-19 (acute and convalescent) were obtained from the United States, Italy and Spain. In each case, the material was cDNA or gDNA derived from T cells, B-cell-depleted T cells, or PBMCs.

In the source study's methods: Amplification with reference gene primers provided the estimates of nucleated cell counts. TCRdb's table, derived via immunoSEQ multiplex PCR, lists solely in-frame clones and lacks some. The V and J calls and clone size are taken from that table; D and trimming were inferred from the DNA. The table records 97,000 or so clones, 84% of them present only once. Per germline, CDR1 LNHDA and CDR2 SQIVND (reference sequence). The CDR3 consists of 16 residues. The V gene end was trimmed by 5 bases and the J gene end by 5 bases; junction bases not matched to a gene: 7. The TCR was taken from a middle-aged man with active or convalescent COVID-19. Source material: peripheral blood. The rearrangement joins TRBV19 to TRBJ2-2; 11 nucleotides agree with TRBD2. The DNA for the CDR3 is TGTGCCAGTAGTGGGCGGACTAGCGGGTTGACCGGGGAGCTGTTTTTT. It translates to CASSGRTSGLTGELFF.